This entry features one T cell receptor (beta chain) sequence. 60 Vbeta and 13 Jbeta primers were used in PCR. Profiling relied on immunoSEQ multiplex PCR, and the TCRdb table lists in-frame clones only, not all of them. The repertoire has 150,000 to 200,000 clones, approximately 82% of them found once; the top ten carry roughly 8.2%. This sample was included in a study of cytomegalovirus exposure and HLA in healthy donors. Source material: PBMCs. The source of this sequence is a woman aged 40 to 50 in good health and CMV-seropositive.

CDR3 sequence reads: CASSLGTGATDTQYF. Here the CDR3 DNA reads TGTGCCAGCAGCTTAGGGACAGGCGCCACAGATACGCAGTATTTT. The V and J genes are TRBV7-2 and TRBJ2-3; 7 bases are shared with TRBD1. This CDR3 has 15 amino acids. Germline trimming cut 1 base from V and 2 bases from J; bases unmatched to any gene: 3. Germline loops: CDR1 SGHTA, CDR2 FQGNSA.